Included here is one T cell receptor beta chain sequence, with context. Its antigen is undetermined. The use of a sample-barcoded 5' primer and a J-beta primer mix characterized a second PCR of roughly 7 to 11 cycles. One entry per CDR3 protein, called by TCRdb with MiXCR from the 5' RACE reads. The sample records around 700,000 distinct CDR3 sequences, around 25% being singletons. CDR3 length: 17 residues. Trimming took 7 bases from V and 4 from J, leaving 25 bases between them. CDR1 is MNHNS and CDR2 is SASEGT in the germline V gene. This sample is part of a study of blood T cells in healthy people across ages. Overall study results and limits: Using unsorted PBMCs precluded a conclusive naive versus antigen-experienced comparison. A strong correlation was found between TCR beta diversity and the percentage of naive T cells.

Drawing of peripheral blood yielded 7.5 to 10 milliliters from each donor. Each sample provided at least 5.5 micrograms of extracted total RNA. The data were also submitted as part of a second study, on T cells of mothers and their children.

The receptor comes from a boy aged 5-17 years in good health. Sequencing was done on a sample of blood. The chain has TRBV6-1 and TRBJ1-2; TRBD1 might be the D (6 bases). DNA for the CDR3: TGTGCCAGCATAAATTCGCATCAGGGGTCCGGCCTCTATGGCTACACCTTC. As protein: CASINSHQGSGLYGYTF.